A single sample is the source of the 18 T cell receptor beta chains below, sequenced in a study of cytomegalovirus exposure and HLA in healthy donors. The PCR ran on 60 Vbeta and 13 Jbeta primers. The assay was immunoSEQ multiplex PCR, and TCRdb's table has in-frame clones only and misses some. The data hold about 140,000 clones, with roughly 82% observed a single time. The sequenced sample was PBMCs. The source is a man aged 18 to 29 in good health and CMV-seropositive.

The chain joins TRBV5-1 to TRBJ1-3, with 7 bases that match TRBD1. Germline trimming cut 2 bases from V and 2 bases from J; bases unmatched to any gene: 1. The CDR3 spans 14 residues. In germline, CDR1 is SGHRS, CDR2 YFSETQ. The CDR3 sequence: CASSLGGTGNTIYF. The CDR3, as DNA: TGCGCCAGCAGCTTAGGGGGCACTGGAAACACCATATATTTT. The full variable domain, in which reference TRBV5-1 and TRBJ1-3 provide the parts outside the CDR3, is KAGVTQTPRYLIKTRGQQVTLSCSPISGHRSVSWYQQTPGQGLQFLFEYFSETQRNKGNFPGRFSGRQFSNSRSEMNVSTLELGDSALYLCASSLGGTGNTIYFGEGSWLTVV.

CDR3 sequence reads: CATSSRTGGLVEQYF. CDR3 DNA: TGTGCCACCAGCTCGAGGACAGGTGGTCTGGTCGAGCAGTACTTC. V and J are TRBV15 and TRBJ2-7; the match to TRBD1 covers 7 bases. CDR3 length: 15 amino acids. The J segment lost 6 bases and the V segment lost 5 bases, leaving 13 bases of the junction unmatched. Germline V gives CDR1 LNHNV, CDR2 YYDKDF (reference sequence).

CDR3 coding DNA: TGCGCCAGCAGCTCGCCCGGGGTGAGCGGGAGTAACGCCTACGAGCAGTACTTC. It yields the protein CASSSPGVSGSNAYEQYF. The rearrangement joins TRBV5-1 to TRBJ2-7; 8 bases align to TRBD2. J was trimmed by 2 bases and V by 3 bases; bases with no gene match: 16. Germline values: CDR1 SGHRS, CDR2 YFSETQ. CDR3 size: 18 residues.

The genes are TRBV27 and TRBJ2-2, with TRBD1 matching 8 bases. CDR1 MNHEY and CDR2 SMNVEV come from the germline V gene (reference sequence). The CDR3 has 16 residues. The V segment lost 7 bases and the J segment 2 bases; nucleotides outside the gene matches: 9. This chain's CDR3 is CASTDRQGLNTGELFF. CDR3 coding DNA: TGTGCCAGCACCGATCGACAGGGGCTTAACACCGGGGAGCTGTTTTTT.

J is TRBJ2-7 and V is TRBV7-9; TRBD2 aligns across 10 bases. This CDR3 is built from 16 residues. The germline V gene encodes CDR1 SEHNR and CDR2 FQNEAQ (reference sequence). Germline trimming cut 2 bases from V and 3 bases from J; bases unmatched to any gene: 7. As DNA, the CDR3 is TGTGCCAGCAGCTTAAGCCTAGCGGGAGAAATCTACGAGCAGTACTTC. Translation: CASSLSLAGEIYEQYF.

V gene TRBV28 combines with J gene TRBJ1-2, with a tentative D call TRBD1 (6 bases). The germline V and J ends were trimmed by 9 bases and 4 bases, with 9 bases remaining between them. The CDR3 spans 11 residues. The germline gives CDR1 MDHEN, CDR2 SYDVKM. CDR3 in amino acids: CASTGFYGYTF. The CDR3 nucleotides are TGTGCCAGTACAGGGTTCTATGGCTACACCTTC.

CDR3 DNA sequence: TGTGCCAGCATCCAGGGTCTTTTCTCGTCCTCCTACGAGCAGTACTTC. The encoded protein is CASIQGLFSSSYEQYF. The rearrangement links TRBV28 to TRBJ2-7; the D gene is possibly TRBD1 (5 bases). This CDR3 is 16 amino acids long. Trimming pared 7 bases from V and 0 bases from J, leaving 19 bases between. CDR1 is MDHEN and CDR2 is SYDVKM in the germline V gene. Drawing the rest from reference TRBV28 and TRBJ2-7, the complete variable domain is DVKVTQSSRYLVKRTGEKVFLECVQDMDHENMFWYRQDPGLGLRLIYFSYDVKMKEKGDIPEGYSVSREKKERFSLILESASTNQTSMYLCASIQGLFSSSYEQYFGPGTRLTVT.

CDR3 sequence (DNA): TGTGCCAGCAGCCGGGACAGGTGGAATGAAAAACTGTTTTTT. This gives the protein CASSRDRWNEKLFF. This chain connects TRBV4-2 to TRBJ1-4, with 8 nucleotides matching TRBD1. Trimming at V came to 4 bases and at J to 5 bases, leaving 3 bases not matched to a gene. CDR1 is LGHNA and CDR2 is YNFKEQ in the germline V gene. The CDR3 extends over 14 amino acids.

This clone was counted a single time. The chain links TRBV6-1 to TRBJ1-6; D is possibly TRBD1 (5 bases). This CDR3 has 15 amino acids. Trimming took off 10 bases at V and 0 bases at J, with 13 bases between the two ends. Germline lookup yields CDR1 MNHNS and CDR2 SASEGT. This CDR3 reads CAIPRDPSYNSPLHF. CDR3 bases: TGTGCCATCCCCAGGGATCCCTCCTATAATTCACCCCTCCACTTT.

The chain has TRBV7-8 and TRBJ2-1; possibly TRBD2 for D (6 bases). The CDR3 is 15 residues long. Germline values: CDR1 SGHVS, CDR2 FQNEAQ. The ends were cut back, 1 base at V and 5 bases at J, with 12 bases in the middle. The CDR3 nucleotides read TGTGCCAGCAGCTTAGAAGAAACGGGAGACAATGAGCAGTTCTTC. Amino acids: CASSLEETGDNEQFF.

This clone was seen only once. The chain recombines TRBV29-1 with TRBJ2-1; D is uncertain. The V end lost 7 bases, the J end lost 0 bases, and 13 bases lay between the germline ends. CDR1 and CDR2 from the germline V gene are SQVTM and ANQGSEA. CDR3 length: 14 amino acids. The CDR3 DNA follows: TGCAGCGGCACGCCTAATAGCTCCTACAATGAGCAGTTCTTC. Amino acids: CSGTPNSSYNEQFF.

The CDR3 DNA reads TGCGCCAGCAGCTCGGGTCCGAACACCGGGGAGCTGTTTTTT. Translated: CASSSGPNTGELFF. V is TRBV5-1 and J is TRBJ2-2; the D is unclear. Trimming shortened V by 3 bases and J by 0 bases, and 6 bases separated the two germline ends. This CDR3 is built from 14 residues. CDR1 is SGHRS and CDR2 is YFSETQ in the germline V gene.

The chain links TRBV14 to TRBJ1-1; weak D call: TRBD1 (5 bases). The CDR3 runs to 17 residues. Looked up from germline, CDR1 is SGHDN and CDR2 is FVKESK. V dropped 4 bases and J dropped 4 bases, with 22 bases sitting between them. The CDR3 region has the DNA TGTGCCAGCAGCCTAATTACGGGGGGGGTGGAGATCACTGAAGCTTTCTTT. This gives the protein CASSLITGGVEITEAFF.

V is TRBV5-6 and J is TRBJ2-1; 14 bases line up with TRBD2. Per the germline V gene, CDR1 is SGHDT and CDR2 is YYEEEE. Germline trimming cut 5 bases from V and 10 bases from J; bases unmatched to any gene: 11. The CDR3 contains 16 residues. This CDR3 is CASRIRLAGGLSEQFF. Here the CDR3 DNA reads TGTGCCAGCAGGATCAGACTAGCGGGAGGGTTATCGGAGCAGTTCTTC.

As DNA, the CDR3 is TGCGCCAGCAGCCCGGGGGGTACGGAAGCCTACGAGCAGTACTTC. It encodes CASSPGGTEAYEQYF. The J gene is TRBJ2-7, the V gene TRBV5-1; TRBD2 agrees at 7 bases. CDR1 is SGHRS, CDR2 YFSETQ, per germline. V shed 4 bases, J shed 2 bases, and the junction held 9 bases outside the gene matches. The CDR3 length is 15 residues. Full variable domain (rest looked up from reference TRBV5-1 and TRBJ2-7): KAGVTQTPRYLIKTRGQQVTLSCSPISGHRSVSWYQQTPGQGLQFLFEYFSETQRNKGNFPGRFSGRQFSNSRSEMNVSTLELGDSALYLCASSPGGTEAYEQYFGPGTRLTVT.

This clone was found once. The chain carries TRBV28 and TRBJ1-5, with 7 bases that match TRBD1. Germline lookup yields CDR1 MDHEN and CDR2 SYDVKM. The V and J ends lost 3 bases and 7 bases, in that order; junction bases with no gene match: 12. The CDR3 is made up of 16 amino acids. Here the CDR3 DNA reads TGTGCCAGCAGTTTTGATGTTAGGGGGCTGGGACAGCCCCAGCATTTT. It translates to CASSFDVRGLGQPQHF. The complete variable domain, with remaining parts taken from reference TRBV28 and TRBJ1-5, reads DVKVTQSSRYLVKRTGEKVFLECVQDMDHENMFWYRQDPGLGLRLIYFSYDVKMKEKGDIPEGYSVSREKKERFSLILESASTNQTSMYLCASSFDVRGLGQPQHFGDGTRLSIL.

The CDR3 here is CASSFPLTPGADDEQYF. CDR3 coding DNA: TGTGCCAGCAGTTTCCCCCTCACGCCAGGGGCGGACGACGAGCAGTACTTC. The chain combines TRBV28 with TRBJ2-7; D may be TRBD1 (6 bases). The CDR3 is 17 residues long. Deletions cut 3 bases from V and 5 bases from J, with 23 bases between. From germline, CDR1 is MDHEN and CDR2 SYDVKM.

The chain has TRBV29-1 and TRBJ2-7; D possibly corresponds to TRBD2 (6 bases). V shed 4 bases and J shed 2 bases, with 12 bases lying between them. CDR3 length: 13 residues. Germline V gene sequence: CDR1 SQVTM, CDR2 ANQGSEA. The DNA for the CDR3 is TGCAGCGTTGTAGGAGGGCCTACCTACGAGCAGTACTTC. It is translated as CSVVGGPTYEQYF.